This T cell receptor beta chain was sequenced during a study of blood T cell repertoires in COVID-19 (dated by TCRdb to about 2020). With regard to the full study: Samples covering the acute and convalescent phases of COVID-19 were provided by collaborators in the United States, Italy and Spain. Nearly every sample came with metadata listing a de-identified subject ID, COVID-19 status, age in years and sex. The prospective study material was composed of cDNA or gDNA derived from T cells, B-cell-depleted T cells, or PBMCs. A freely available public database, intended as a resource for researchers studying the immune response to SARS-CoV-2, is where the repertoires were released. The dataset comprised deeply sampled blood TCRbeta repertoires from subjects exposed to, actively infected with, or recovered from COVID-19. The samples were drawn from the first 160 participants of the ongoing ImmuneRACE study and from 1,254 subjects provided by 6 global collaborators. Where available, HLA class I and class II types were taken from metadata supplied by the sample provider and were not determined by assay-based typing.

Inclusive of the bounding cysteine and phenylalanine, the CDR3 is 14 residues long. Only CDR3 DNA remains: 42 bases, in frame from the first base. A distance of 12 bases separates the germline ends of V and J, which lose 9 bases and 0 bases respectively. For CDR1 and CDR2, the germline V gene lists KGHDR and SFDVKD. This clone showed up just once. There is no known antigen for this receptor. Nothing much larger sits one base from this clone, and base qualities are not available. Collaborating institutions collected whole blood in K2EDTA tubes following their own protocols. For TCRbeta analysis, collaborators shipped samples as frozen whole blood, isolated PBMCs, or DNA extracted from either of those sample types. The study at large found these results: The amount of clinical and demographic metadata varied by source and participant and was provided uncurated.

TCRbeta CDR3 regions were amplified from genomic DNA by means of the immunoSEQ Assay, a bias-controlled multiplex PCR. In the source study's methods: Within the assay, amplification of reference gene primers was used to estimate how many nucleated cells each sample contained. To quantify the absolute abundance of each unique TCRbeta CDR3 rearrangement, sequence reads were collapsed and filtered. Productive Simpson clonality was computed per sample as the square root of Simpson's diversity index over productive rearrangements. Here the immuneACCESS table is served through TCRdb, limited to in-frame sequences with V and J called. Missing clones are a known gap in these copies; in checked studies unresolved V genes cover under half, and the rest lacks a known reason. That table supplies the V and J calls and clone size; D and trimming were determined from the DNA. Across this sample there are more than 100,000 clones, with about 90% seen only once. The ten biggest clones cover roughly 30% of the sample.

The receptor chain draws on TRBV24-1 and TRBJ2-3, and perhaps TRBD1 as D gene, on 6 matching bases. Sequencing used peripheral blood. This receptor was identified in a woman in her seventies with acute or convalescent COVID-19. The DNA is TGTGCCACCGGAGGACAGCCTAGCACAGATACGCAGTATTTT. Its amino acids are CATGGQPSTDTQYF.